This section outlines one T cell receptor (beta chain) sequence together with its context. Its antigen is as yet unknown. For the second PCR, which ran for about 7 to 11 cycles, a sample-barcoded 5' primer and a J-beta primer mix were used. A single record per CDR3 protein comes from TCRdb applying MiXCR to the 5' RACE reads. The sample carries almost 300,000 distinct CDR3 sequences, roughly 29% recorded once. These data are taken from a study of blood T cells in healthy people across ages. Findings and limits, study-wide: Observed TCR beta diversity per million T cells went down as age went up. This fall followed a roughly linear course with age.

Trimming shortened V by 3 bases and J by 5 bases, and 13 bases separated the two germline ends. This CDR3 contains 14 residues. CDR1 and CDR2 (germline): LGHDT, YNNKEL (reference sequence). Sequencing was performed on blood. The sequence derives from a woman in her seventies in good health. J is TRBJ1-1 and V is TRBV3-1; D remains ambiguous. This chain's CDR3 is CASSQPGPGTEAFF. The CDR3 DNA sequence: TGTGCCAGCAGCCAGCCGGGCCCCGGGACTGAAGCTTTCTTT.